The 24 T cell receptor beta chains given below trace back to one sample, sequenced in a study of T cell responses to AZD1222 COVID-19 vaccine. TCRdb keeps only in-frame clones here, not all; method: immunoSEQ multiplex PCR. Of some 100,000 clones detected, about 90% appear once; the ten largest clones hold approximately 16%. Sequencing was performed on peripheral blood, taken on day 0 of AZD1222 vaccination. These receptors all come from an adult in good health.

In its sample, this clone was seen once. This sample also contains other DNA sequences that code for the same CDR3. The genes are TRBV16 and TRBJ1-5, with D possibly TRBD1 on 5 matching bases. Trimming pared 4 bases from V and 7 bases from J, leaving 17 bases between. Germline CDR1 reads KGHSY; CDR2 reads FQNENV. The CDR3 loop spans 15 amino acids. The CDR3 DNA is TGTGCCAGCAGCCGCGAGACGGGGGAGGGCCAGCCCCAGCATTTT. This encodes CASSRETGEGQPQHF.

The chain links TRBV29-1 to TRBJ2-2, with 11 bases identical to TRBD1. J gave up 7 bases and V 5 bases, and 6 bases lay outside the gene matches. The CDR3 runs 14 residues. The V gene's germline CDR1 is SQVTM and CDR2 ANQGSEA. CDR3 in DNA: TGCAGCGTTCGGACAGGGGGCGATAGCGGGGAGCTGTTTTTT. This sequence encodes CSVRTGGDSGELFF.

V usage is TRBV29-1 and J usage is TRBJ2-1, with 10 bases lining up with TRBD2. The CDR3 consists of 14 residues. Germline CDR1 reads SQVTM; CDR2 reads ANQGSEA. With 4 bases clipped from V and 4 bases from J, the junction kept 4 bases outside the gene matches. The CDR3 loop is CSVAGTSEYNEQFF. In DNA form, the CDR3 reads TGCAGCGTTGCCGGGACTAGCGAATACAATGAGCAGTTCTTC.

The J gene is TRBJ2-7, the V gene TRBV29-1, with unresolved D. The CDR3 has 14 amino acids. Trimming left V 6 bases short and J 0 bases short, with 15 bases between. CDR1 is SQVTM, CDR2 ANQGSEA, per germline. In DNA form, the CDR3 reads TGCAGCGTCCTCGTGGGCGGAAACTCCTACGAGCAGTACTTC. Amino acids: CSVLVGGNSYEQYF.

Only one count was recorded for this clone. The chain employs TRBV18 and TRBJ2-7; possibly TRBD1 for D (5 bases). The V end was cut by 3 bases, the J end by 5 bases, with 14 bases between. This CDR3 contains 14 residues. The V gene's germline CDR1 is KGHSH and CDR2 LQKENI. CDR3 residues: CASSPQSGPNEQYF. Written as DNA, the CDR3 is TGTGCCAGCTCACCGCAGTCAGGGCCCAACGAGCAGTACTTC. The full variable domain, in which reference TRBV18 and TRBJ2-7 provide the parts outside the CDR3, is NAGVMQNPRHLVRRRGQEARLRCSPMKGHSHVYWYRQLPEEGLKFMVYLQKENIIDESGMPKERFSAEFPKEGPSILRIQQVVRGDSAAYFCASSPQSGPNEQYFGPGTRLTVT.

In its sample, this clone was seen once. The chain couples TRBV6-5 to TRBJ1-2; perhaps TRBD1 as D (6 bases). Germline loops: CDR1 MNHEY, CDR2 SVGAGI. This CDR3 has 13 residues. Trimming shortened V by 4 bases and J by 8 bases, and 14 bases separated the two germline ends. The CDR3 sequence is CASSSDRMWGYTF. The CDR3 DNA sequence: TGTGCCAGCAGTTCTGACAGGATGTGGGGCTACACCTTC.

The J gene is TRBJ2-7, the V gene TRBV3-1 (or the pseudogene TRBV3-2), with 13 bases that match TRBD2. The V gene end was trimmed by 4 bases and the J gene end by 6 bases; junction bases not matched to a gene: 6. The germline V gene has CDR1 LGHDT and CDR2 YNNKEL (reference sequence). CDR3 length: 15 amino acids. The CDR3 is CASSPGLAGVGEQYF. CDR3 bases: TGTGCCAGCAGCCCCGGACTAGCGGGAGTGGGCGAGCAGTACTTC.

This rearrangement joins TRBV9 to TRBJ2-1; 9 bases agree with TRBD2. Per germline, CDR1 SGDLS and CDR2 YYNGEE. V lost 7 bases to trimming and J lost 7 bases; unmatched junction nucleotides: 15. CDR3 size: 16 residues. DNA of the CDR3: TGTGCCAGCGGAGGGGGGCTAGCGGGACGGTCTAATGAGCAGTTCTTC. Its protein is CASGGGLAGRSNEQFF.

The CDR3 DNA reads TGTGCCAGCAGCACAGACCGGACTAGCAACCAAGAGACCCAGTACTTC. It codes for CASSTDRTSNQETQYF. The V and J genes are TRBV12-1 and TRBJ2-5; the DNA was not compared with TRBD2, the D call given in the table. TRBV12-1 is flagged as a pseudogene. There are 16 residues in the CDR3.

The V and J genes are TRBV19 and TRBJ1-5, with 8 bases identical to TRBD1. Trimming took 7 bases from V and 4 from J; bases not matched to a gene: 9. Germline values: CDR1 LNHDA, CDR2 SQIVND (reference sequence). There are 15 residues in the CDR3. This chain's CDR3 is CASKYRDRINQPQHF. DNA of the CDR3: TGTGCCAGTAAATACCGGGACAGGATAAATCAGCCCCAGCATTTT.

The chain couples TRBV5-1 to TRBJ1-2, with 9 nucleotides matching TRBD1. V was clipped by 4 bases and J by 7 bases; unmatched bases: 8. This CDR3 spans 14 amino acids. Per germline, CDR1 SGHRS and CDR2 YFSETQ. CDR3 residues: CASSRGQGESGYTF. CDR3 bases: TGCGCCAGCAGCAGGGGACAGGGTGAGAGTGGCTACACCTTC.

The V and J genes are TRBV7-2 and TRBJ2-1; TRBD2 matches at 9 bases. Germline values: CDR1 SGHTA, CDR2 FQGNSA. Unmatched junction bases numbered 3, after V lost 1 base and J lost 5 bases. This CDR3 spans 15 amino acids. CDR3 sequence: CASSLGASGNNEQFF. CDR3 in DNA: TGTGCCAGCAGCTTAGGGGCTAGCGGGAACAATGAGCAGTTCTTC.

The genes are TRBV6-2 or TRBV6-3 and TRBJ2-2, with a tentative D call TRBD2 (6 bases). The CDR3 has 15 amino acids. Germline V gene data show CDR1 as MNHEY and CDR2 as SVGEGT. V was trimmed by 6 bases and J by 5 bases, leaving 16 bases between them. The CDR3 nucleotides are TGTGCCAGCAGCTCCGGGACTCCTAGGACCGGGGAGCTGTTTTTT. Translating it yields CASSSGTPRTGELFF.

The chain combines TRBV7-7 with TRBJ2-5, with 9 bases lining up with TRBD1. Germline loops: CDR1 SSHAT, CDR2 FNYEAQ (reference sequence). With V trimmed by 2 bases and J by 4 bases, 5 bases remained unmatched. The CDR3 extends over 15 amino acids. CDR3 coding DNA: TGTGCCAGCAGCTTAACAGGGGGCTATGGAGAGACCCAGTACTTC. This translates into CASSLTGGYGETQYF.

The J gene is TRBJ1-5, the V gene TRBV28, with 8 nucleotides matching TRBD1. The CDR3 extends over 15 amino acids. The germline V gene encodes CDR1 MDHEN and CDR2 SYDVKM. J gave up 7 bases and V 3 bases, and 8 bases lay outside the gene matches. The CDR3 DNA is TGTGCCAGCAGTTTCCACGGACAGGGTGGGCAGCCCCAGCATTTT. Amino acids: CASSFHGQGGQPQHF.

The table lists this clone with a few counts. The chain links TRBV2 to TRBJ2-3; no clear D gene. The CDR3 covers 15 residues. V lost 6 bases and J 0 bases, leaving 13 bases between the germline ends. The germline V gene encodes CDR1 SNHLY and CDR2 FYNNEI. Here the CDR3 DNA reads TGTGCCAGCAGCGGCCCGGGCAGAAGCACAGATACGCAGTATTTT. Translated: CASSGPGRSTDTQYF.

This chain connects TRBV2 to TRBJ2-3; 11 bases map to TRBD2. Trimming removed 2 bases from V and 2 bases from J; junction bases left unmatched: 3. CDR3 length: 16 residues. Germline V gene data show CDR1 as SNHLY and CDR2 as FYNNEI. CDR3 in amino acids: CASSELAGGPTDTQYF. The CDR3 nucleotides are TGTGCCAGCAGTGAACTAGCGGGGGGCCCCACAGATACGCAGTATTTT.

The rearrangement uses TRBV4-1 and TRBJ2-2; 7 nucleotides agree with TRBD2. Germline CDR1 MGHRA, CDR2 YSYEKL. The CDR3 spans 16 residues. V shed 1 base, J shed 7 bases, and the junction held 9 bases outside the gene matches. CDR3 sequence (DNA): TGCGCCAGCAGCCAAGTCGAGGCAGCGGGGCTCGGGGAGCTGTTTTTT. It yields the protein CASSQVEAAGLGELFF.

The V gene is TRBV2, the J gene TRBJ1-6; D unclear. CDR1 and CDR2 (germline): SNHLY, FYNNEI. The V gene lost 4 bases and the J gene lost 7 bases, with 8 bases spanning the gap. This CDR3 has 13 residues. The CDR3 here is CASSVKGNSPLHF. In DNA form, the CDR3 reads TGTGCCAGCAGTGTTAAAGGGAATTCACCCCTCCACTTT.

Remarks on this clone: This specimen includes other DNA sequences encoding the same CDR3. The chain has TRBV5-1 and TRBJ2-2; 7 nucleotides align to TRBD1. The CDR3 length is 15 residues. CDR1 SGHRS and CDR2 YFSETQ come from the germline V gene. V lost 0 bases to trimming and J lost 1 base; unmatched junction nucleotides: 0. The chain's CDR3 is CASSLGTGNTGELFF. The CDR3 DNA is TGCGCCAGCAGCTTGGGGACAGGGAACACCGGGGAGCTGTTTTTT.

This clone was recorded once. The CDR3 DNA reads as TGTGCCATCAGGGGACTAGCGGGGTCCTACGAGCAGTACTTC. This gives the protein CAIRGLAGSYEQYF. This chain links TRBV10-3 with TRBJ2-7, with TRBD2 matching over 13 bases. J gave up 1 base and V 6 bases, and 0 bases lay outside the gene matches. The CDR3 is made up of 14 amino acids. In germline, CDR1 is ENHRY, CDR2 SYGVKD.

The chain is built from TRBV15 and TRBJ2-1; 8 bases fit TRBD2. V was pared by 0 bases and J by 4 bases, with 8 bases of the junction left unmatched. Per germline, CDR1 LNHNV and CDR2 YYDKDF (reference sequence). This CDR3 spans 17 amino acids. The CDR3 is CATSRDRAGAWYNEQFF. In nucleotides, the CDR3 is TGTGCCACCAGCAGAGATCGAGCGGGAGCCTGGTACAATGAGCAGTTCTTC.

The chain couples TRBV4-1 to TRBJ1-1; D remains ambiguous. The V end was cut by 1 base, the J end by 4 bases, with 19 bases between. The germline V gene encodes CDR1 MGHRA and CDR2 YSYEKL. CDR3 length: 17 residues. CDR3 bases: TGCGCCAGCAGCCAAGGGGTTCTGGGCAGAAAAATCACTGAAGCTTTCTTT. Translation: CASSQGVLGRKITEAFF.

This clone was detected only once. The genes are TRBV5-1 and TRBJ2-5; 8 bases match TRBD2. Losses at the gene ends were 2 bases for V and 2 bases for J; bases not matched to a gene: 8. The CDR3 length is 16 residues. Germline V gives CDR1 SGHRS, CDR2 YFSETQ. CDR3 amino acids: CASSFTSGPLQETQYF. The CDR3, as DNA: TGCGCCAGCAGCTTTACTAGCGGACCCCTTCAAGAGACCCAGTACTTC.